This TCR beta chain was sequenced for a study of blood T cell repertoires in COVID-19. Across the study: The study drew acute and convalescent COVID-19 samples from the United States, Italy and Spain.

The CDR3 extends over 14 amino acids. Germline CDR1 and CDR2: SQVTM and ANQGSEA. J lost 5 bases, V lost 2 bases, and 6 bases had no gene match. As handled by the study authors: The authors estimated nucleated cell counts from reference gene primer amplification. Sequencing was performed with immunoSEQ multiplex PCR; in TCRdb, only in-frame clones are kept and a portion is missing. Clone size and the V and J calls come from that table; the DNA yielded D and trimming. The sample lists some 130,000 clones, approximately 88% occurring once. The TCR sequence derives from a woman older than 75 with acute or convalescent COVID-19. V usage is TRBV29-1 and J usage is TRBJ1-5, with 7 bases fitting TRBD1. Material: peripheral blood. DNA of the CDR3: TGCAGCGTTGAAAGAGGGACAGCTCATCAGCCCCAGCATTTT. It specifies CSVERGTAHQPQHF.